Given below is one T cell receptor beta chain in context. TCRdb keeps only in-frame clones here, not all; method: immunoSEQ multiplex PCR. Among 150,000 or so clones listed, about 90% were seen once. Germline CDR1 is SQVTM and CDR2 is ANQGSEA. The junction had 3 bases not matched to a gene; V was cut back by 7 bases and J by 6 bases. CDR3 length equals 11 residues. The data derive from a study of control samples from healthy donors and cancer patients. The sequence came from a woman in her forties or fifties in good health. The sample comprised blood. The chain couples TRBV29-1 to TRBJ2-7; 10 bases line up with TRBD2. CDR3 sequence: CSAASGGEQYF. The CDR3 bases are TGCAGCGCAGCTAGCGGGGGCGAGCAGTACTTC.